This T cell receptor (beta chain) was retrieved from a study of T cells in Graves' hyperthyroidism and ophthalmopathy. CDR3 length equals 13 residues. Trimming shortened V by 3 bases and J by 7 bases, and 7 bases separated the two germline ends. Disease duration was under 3 months in the ophthalmopathy patients, who also had a Clinical Activity Score of at least 3 and a NOSPECS grade of at least 4. Authors of the study amplified TCR beta CDR3 regions from RNA transcripts. TCR CDR3 regions were first amplified by RT-PCR with HTBI primers. TCRdb independently ran MiXCR on the multiplex PCR reads; one entry per CDR3 protein. Found here are some 340,000 distinct CDR3 sequences, roughly 15% of them singletons; the top ten hold about a third. General study results and limits: Blood samples included most of the expanded thyroid clonotypes exceeding 0.001.

This clonotype has a handful of counts. Its target is not known. The sample comprised blood. The chain couples TRBV12-3 or TRBV12-4 to TRBJ1-6; D gene uncertain. The TCR comes from a middle-aged woman with Graves' ophthalmopathy. The CDR3 nucleotides are TGTGCCAGCAGTTTTGTAGACAATTCACCCCTCCACTTT. Protein sequence: CASSFVDNSPLHF.